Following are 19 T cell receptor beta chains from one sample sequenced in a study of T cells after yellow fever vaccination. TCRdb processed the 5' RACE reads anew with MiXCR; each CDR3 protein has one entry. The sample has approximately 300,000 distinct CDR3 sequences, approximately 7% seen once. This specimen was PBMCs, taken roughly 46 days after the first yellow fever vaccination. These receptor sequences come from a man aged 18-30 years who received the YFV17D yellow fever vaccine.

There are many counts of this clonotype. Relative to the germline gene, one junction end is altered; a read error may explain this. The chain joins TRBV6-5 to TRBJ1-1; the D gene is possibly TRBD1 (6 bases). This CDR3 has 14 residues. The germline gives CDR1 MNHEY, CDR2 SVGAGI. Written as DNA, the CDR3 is TGTGCCAGCAGTTTTGACCCGGGACACCCTCTAGGGGTCTTT. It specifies CASSFDPGHPLGVF.

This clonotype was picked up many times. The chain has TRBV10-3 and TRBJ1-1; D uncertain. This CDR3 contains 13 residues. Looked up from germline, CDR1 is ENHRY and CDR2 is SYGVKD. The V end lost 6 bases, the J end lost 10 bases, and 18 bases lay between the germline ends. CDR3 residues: CAISSLREKGAFF. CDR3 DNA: TGTGCCATCAGCAGCCTCCGGGAAAAGGGAGCTTTCTTT.

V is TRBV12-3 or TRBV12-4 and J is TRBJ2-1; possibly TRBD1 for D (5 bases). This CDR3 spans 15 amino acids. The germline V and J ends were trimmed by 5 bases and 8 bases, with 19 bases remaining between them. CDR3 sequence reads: CASSHRKIRGDEQFF. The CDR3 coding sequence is TGTGCCAGCAGTCATCGAAAAATTAGGGGCGATGAGCAGTTCTTC.

In DNA form, the CDR3 reads TGCAGTGCTAGACCAGCCATAGAGAATGAAAAACTGTTTTTT. Its protein is CSARPAIENEKLFF. The chain employs TRBV20-1 and TRBJ1-4; D not certain. The CDR3 is 14 amino acids. Germline V gives CDR1 DFQATT, CDR2 SNEGSKA (reference sequence). V was clipped by 2 bases and J by 5 bases, with 12 bases between them.

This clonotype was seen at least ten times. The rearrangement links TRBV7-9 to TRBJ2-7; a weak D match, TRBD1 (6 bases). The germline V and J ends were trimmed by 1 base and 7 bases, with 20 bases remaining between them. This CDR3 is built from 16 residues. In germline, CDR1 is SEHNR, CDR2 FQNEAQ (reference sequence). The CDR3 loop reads CASSLVLGHILREQYV. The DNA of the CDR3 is TGTGCCAGCAGCTTAGTTTTGGGACACATTTTAAGAGAGCAGTACGTC.

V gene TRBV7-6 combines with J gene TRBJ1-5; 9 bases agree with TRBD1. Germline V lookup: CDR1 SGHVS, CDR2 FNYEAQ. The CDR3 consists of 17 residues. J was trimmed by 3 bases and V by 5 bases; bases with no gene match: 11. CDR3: CASSPNRGPYSNQPQHF. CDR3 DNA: TGTGCCAGCAGCCCAAACAGGGGGCCCTATTCCAATCAGCCCCAGCATTTT.

The CDR3 region is CASSLEGWGKQFF. The CDR3 bases are TGTGCCAGCAGCTTAGAAGGGTGGGGTAAGCAGTTCTTC. V and J are TRBV7-2 and TRBJ2-1; D remains ambiguous. This CDR3 has 13 amino acids. V was trimmed by 1 base and J by 11 bases, leaving 12 bases between them. From germline, CDR1 is SGHTA and CDR2 FQGNSA.

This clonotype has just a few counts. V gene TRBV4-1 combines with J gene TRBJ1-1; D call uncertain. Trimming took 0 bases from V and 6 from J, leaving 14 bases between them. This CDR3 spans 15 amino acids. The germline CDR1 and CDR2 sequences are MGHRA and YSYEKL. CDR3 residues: CASSQDLRGFAEAFF. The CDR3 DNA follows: TGCGCCAGCAGCCAAGATCTCAGAGGTTTTGCTGAAGCTTTCTTT.

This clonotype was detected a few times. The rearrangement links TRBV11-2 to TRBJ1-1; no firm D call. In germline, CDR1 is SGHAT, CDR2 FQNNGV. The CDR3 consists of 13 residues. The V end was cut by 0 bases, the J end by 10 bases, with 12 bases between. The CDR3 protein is CASSLEGNGRAFF. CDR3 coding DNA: TGTGCCAGCAGCTTAGAGGGAAACGGGAGAGCTTTCTTT.

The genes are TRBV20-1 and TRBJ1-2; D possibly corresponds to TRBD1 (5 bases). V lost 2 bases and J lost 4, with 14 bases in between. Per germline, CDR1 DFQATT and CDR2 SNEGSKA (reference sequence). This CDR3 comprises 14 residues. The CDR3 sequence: CSARHRINSYGYTF. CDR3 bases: TGCAGTGCTAGACACAGGATTAATTCCTATGGCTACACCTTC.

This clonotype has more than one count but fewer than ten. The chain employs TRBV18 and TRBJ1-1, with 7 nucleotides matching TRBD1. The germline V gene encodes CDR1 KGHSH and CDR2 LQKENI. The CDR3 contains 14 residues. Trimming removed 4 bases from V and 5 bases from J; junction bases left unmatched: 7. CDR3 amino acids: CASSRTTGATEAFF. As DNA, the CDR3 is TGTGCCAGCTCACGGACAACAGGGGCAACTGAAGCTTTCTTT.

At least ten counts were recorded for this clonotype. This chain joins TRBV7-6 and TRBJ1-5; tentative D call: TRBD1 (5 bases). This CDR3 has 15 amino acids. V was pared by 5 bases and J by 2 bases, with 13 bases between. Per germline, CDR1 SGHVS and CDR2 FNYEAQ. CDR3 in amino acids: CASSPGVFGNQPQHF. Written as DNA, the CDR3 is TGTGCCAGCAGCCCGGGGGTGTTCGGCAATCAGCCCCAGCATTTT.

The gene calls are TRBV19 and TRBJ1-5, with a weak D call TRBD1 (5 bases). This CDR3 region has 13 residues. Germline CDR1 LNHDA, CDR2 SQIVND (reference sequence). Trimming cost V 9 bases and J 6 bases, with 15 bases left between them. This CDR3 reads CARHNRLTQPQHF. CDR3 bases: TGTGCCAGACACAACAGGCTGACTCAGCCCCAGCATTTT.

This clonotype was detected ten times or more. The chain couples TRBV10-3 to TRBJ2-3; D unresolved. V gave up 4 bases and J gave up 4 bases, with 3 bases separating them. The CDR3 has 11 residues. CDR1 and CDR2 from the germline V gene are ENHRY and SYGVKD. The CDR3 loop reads CAISAADTQYF. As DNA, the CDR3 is TGTGCCATCAGTGCGGCAGATACGCAGTATTTT.

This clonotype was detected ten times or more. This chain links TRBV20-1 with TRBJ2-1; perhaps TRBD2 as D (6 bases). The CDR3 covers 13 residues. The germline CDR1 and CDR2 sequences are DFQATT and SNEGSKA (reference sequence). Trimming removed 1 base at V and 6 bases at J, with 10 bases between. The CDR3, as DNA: TGCAGTGCTAGAGCAGAGACTAGCAATGAGCAGTTCTTC. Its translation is CSARAETSNEQFF.

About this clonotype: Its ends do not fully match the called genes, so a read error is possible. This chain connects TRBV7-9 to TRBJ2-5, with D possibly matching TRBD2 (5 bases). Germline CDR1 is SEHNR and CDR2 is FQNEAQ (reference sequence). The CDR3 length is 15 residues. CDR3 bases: TGTGCCAGCAGCTTAGAAGCGGTTTATCAAGACACCCAGTACTTC. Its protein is CASSLEAVYQDTQYF.

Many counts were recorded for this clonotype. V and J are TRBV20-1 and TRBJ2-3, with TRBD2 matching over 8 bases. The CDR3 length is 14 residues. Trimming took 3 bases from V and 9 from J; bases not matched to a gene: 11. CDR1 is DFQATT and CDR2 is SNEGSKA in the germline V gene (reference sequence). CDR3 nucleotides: TGCAGTGCTAGGGCTCCGGGGGGGCAGGGCACGCAGTATTTT. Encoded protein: CSARAPGGQGTQYF.

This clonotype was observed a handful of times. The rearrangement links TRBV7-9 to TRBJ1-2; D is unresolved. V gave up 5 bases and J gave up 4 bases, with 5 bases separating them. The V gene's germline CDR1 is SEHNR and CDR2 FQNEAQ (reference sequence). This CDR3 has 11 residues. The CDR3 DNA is TGTGCCAGCAGCGCTGCCTATGGCTACACCTTC. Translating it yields CASSAAYGYTF.

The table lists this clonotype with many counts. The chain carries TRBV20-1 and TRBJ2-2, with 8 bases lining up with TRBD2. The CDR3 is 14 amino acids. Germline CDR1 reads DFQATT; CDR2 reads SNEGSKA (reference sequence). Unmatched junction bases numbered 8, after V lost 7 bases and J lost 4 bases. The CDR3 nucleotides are TGCAGTGTAACCGGGACTAGGTCCACCGGGGAGCTGTTTTTT. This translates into CSVTGTRSTGELFF.